Detailed here is one TCR beta chain. The data stem from a study of OX40 agonist ivuxolimab in advanced cancers. As for the study in general: Partial responses occurred in Three dose-escalation patients, one with hepatocellular carcinoma and two with cutaneous melanoma.

Sequencing was performed with immunoSEQ multiplex PCR; in TCRdb, only in-frame clones are kept and a portion is missing. This table holds some 80,000 clones, roughly 92% found once. The CDR3 totals 15 residues. Per the germline V gene, CDR1 is SEHNR and CDR2 is FQNEAQ (reference sequence). Sequencing used CD4+ or CD8+ T cells sorted from blood, obtained in a trial of the OX40 agonist ivuxolimab. The clonotype originates from an adult with an advanced solid tumor such as melanoma, head and neck, liver or kidney cancer. The J gene is TRBJ2-5, the V gene TRBV7-9, with D perhaps TRBD1 or TRBD2 (6 bases each). The closer fit of TRBJ2-7 to the DNA end suggests the J call may be wrong. Written as DNA, the CDR3 is TGTGCCAGCAGCTCCGGAGGCGGGACACACTACGAGCAGTACTTC. As protein: CASSSGGGTHYEQYF.